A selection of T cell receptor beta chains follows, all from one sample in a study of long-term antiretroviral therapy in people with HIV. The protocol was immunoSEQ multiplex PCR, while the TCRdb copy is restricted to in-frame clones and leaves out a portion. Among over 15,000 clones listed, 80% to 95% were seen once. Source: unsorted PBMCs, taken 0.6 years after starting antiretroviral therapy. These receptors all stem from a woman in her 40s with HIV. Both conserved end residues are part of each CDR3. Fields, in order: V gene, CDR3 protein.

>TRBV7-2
CASSLWGTESNQPQHF
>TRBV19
CASNIGTGSGQPQHF
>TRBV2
CASSVAGGSRNEQFF
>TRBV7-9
CASSLATGDEQFF
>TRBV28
CASSLLATNNQPQHF
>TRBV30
CAWSGIQETQYF
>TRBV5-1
CASSGPGHPYEQYF
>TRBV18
CASSREVQETQYF
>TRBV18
CASSPPARQFTEAFF
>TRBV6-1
CASSEARASGYGYTF
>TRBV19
CASYGDRDHGELFF
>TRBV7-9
CASGGRAFDEQFF
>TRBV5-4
CASATGWSGYTF
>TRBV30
CAYDRGLTEAFF